The following is a TCR beta chain sequence with its context. The antigen remains undetermined. The data stem from a study of shared clonotypes between healthy human individuals. Study overall: Each donor's CD4 naive and CD4 memory cells filled three plates apiece, CD8 naive two, and CD8 memory one.

Study results and caveats: Naive subsets tended to show greater estimated richness than memory subsets.

The germline V gene has CDR1 DFQATT and CDR2 SNEGSKA (reference sequence). The CDR3 contains 11 residues. Between the trimmed V and J ends, which lost 5 bases and 6 bases, there was a span of 8 bases. Original handling: For the immunoSEQ data, sequences were junction-only without quality scores, so filtering differed. Produced via immunoSEQ multiplex PCR; TCRdb's table is partial and in-frame only. V and J calls and clone size are as listed in that table; D and trimming were resolved from the DNA. The table lists about 980,000 clones, more than 75% of them singletons. The TCR comes from a man aged 18 to 35 in good health. The sample was memory CD4+ T cells sorted from blood. Subset: CD45RA-negative fraction. V is TRBV20-1 and J is TRBJ1-5; D remains unclear. CDR3 DNA sequence: TGCAGTGCTGGAGGGTCTCAGCCCCAGCATTTT. Protein: CSAGGSQPQHF.